Below are 26 T cell receptor beta chains sequenced from a single sample in a study of identical twins (dated by TCRdb to 2016 to 2017). The library was prepared using 5' RACE. The instrument given in TCRdb is Illumina HiSeq 2000. TCRdb reprocessed the public reads (quality trimming at Q25 with fastp, clone calling with MiXCR) and kept in-frame beta chains. Duplicate CDR3 protein sequences are folded into a single record with the most common DNA and genes. Counted in this sample were about 200,000 distinct CDR3 sequences; 7.5% of them appeared once. About 1.9% of the sample rests with the top ten. These sequences were also reported in another study, on yellow fever vaccine responses in identical twins.

The sample comprised memory (CD45RO+) T cells sorted from blood. Taken with the paper, the label for cell subset or site translates to: CD45RO+ enriched T cells. These receptors all come from a woman aged 18-35 years in good health.

This clonotype came up a few times. The chain recombines TRBV6-7 with TRBJ1-5, with TRBD1 identical over 12 bases. TRBV6-7 is annotated as an ORF whose role is uncertain. CDR3 length: 18 residues. V dropped 0 bases and J dropped 7; count of bases not matched to a gene: 10. The CDR3 spells CASSYSPSGTGGEQPQHF. CDR3 bases: TGTGCCAGCAGTTACTCCCCATCCGGGACAGGGGGCGAGCAGCCCCAGCATTTT.

The rearrangement links TRBV20-1 to TRBJ2-7; TRBD2 aligns across 16 bases. The V and J ends lost 0 bases and 4 bases, in that order; junction bases with no gene match: 12. This CDR3 has 19 amino acids. CDR1 is DFQATT and CDR2 is SNEGSKA in the germline V gene (reference sequence). CDR3 sequence (DNA): TGCAGTGCTAGAGATACCGGGACTAGCGGGAGGGCCAGTGTATACGAGCAGTACTTC. It specifies CSARDTGTSGRASVYEQYF.

This clonotype was seen more than once but under ten times. V usage is TRBV11-2 and J usage is TRBJ2-3; D is perhaps TRBD1 (5 bases). V was shortened by 5 bases and J by 2 bases, with 11 bases between the two germline ends. Germline CDR1 and CDR2: SGHAT and FQNNGV. This CDR3 contains 14 residues. The DNA for the CDR3 is TGTGCCAGCAGCCAGACAGTGACCACAGATACGCAGTATTTT. This gives the protein CASSQTVTTDTQYF.

A few counts support this clonotype. The chain carries TRBV4-3 and TRBJ2-7; the D gene is possibly TRBD1 (6 bases). Per germline, CDR1 LGHNA and CDR2 YSLEER. The germline V and J ends were trimmed by 2 bases and 6 bases, with 14 bases remaining between them. The CDR3 extends over 14 amino acids. This CDR3 reads CASSQRQVSGEQYF. CDR3 DNA sequence: TGCGCCAGCAGCCAACGACAGGTCTCGGGCGAGCAGTACTTC.

The chain couples TRBV5-1 to TRBJ1-4; TRBD1 matches 7 bases. The germline V gene has CDR1 SGHRS and CDR2 YFSETQ. After removal of 5 bases from V and 0 bases from J, the junction contained 7 bases not matched to a gene. This CDR3 contains 16 residues. The CDR3 nucleotides are TGCGCCAGCAGTAAGAGGACAGGAGCAACTAATGAAAAACTGTTTTTT. This encodes CASSKRTGATNEKLFF.

This clonotype was detected ten times or more. This chain connects TRBV29-1 to TRBJ2-6; 10 nucleotides align to TRBD1. Trimming cost V 5 bases and J 4 bases; bases outside gene matches: 11. The CDR3 length is 17 residues. Looked up from germline, CDR1 is SQVTM and CDR2 is ANQGSEA. CDR3 protein: CSVYNRDRGLGANVLTF. CDR3 sequence (DNA): TGCAGCGTTTACAACCGGGACAGGGGTCTGGGGGCCAACGTCCTGACTTTC.

CDR3 amino acids: CASSLTPGPGTEAFF. The CDR3 DNA is TGTGCCAGCAGCTTAACCCCGGGGCCGGGGACTGAAGCTTTCTTT. This rearrangement joins TRBV7-3 to TRBJ1-1; D might be TRBD1 (5 bases). The V and J ends lost 0 bases and 5 bases respectively, with 13 bases between them. This CDR3 spans 15 amino acids. Germline V gene data show CDR1 as SGHTA and CDR2 as FQGTGA.

This clonotype has a count of ten or more. The chain links TRBV6-4 to TRBJ2-3; 8 bases map to TRBD2. Germline trimming cut 5 bases from V and 5 bases from J; bases unmatched to any gene: 6. Germline V lookup: CDR1 MRHNA, CDR2 SNTAGT. This CDR3 spans 14 amino acids. The CDR3 reads CASSSAGGIDTQYF. Written as DNA, the CDR3 is TGTGCCAGCAGTTCCGCGGGGGGAATAGATACGCAGTATTTT.

This rearrangement joins TRBV6-1 to TRBJ2-1; perhaps D is TRBD1 or TRBD2 (5 bases each). Germline CDR1 reads MNHNS; CDR2 reads SASEGT. V was trimmed by 4 bases and J by 6 bases, leaving 19 bases between them. The CDR3 length is 16 residues. This CDR3 reads CASSGARDRGTNEQFF. The CDR3 DNA reads as TGTGCCAGCAGTGGAGCCCGGGACCGAGGAACCAATGAGCAGTTCTTC.

In this sample, this clonotype turned up many times. J is TRBJ2-5 and V is TRBV6-2 or TRBV6-3; 8 bases fit TRBD1. CDR1 MNHEY and CDR2 SVGEGT come from the germline V gene. V gave up 2 bases and J gave up 2 bases; unmatched junction bases: 7. This CDR3 region has 16 residues. The CDR3 coding sequence is TGTGCCAGCAGTTACGGGGGACAGGTAAAGCAAGAGACCCAGTACTTC. Protein: CASSYGGQVKQETQYF.

This clonotype was seen many times. The chain links TRBV20-1 to TRBJ2-5, with 8 positions matching TRBD2. The CDR3 loop spans 12 amino acids. Germline values: CDR1 DFQATT, CDR2 SNEGSKA (reference sequence). J was trimmed by 5 bases and V by 3 bases; bases with no gene match: 2. The CDR3 nucleotides read TGCAGTGCTAGGGTAGCGGGGGAGACCCAGTACTTC. It translates to CSARVAGETQYF.

This clonotype was found a few times. V gene TRBV6-2 or TRBV6-3 combines with J gene TRBJ2-4; 10 nucleotides align to TRBD1. The CDR3 has 17 amino acids. Germline V gives CDR1 MNHEY, CDR2 SVGEGT. V shed 2 bases and J 1 base; nucleotides not matched to a gene: 5. The CDR3 bases are TGTGCCAGCAGTTACGGCGACAGGGGGCTTGCCAAAAACATTCAGTACTTC. As protein: CASSYGDRGLAKNIQYF.

This chain connects TRBV18 to TRBJ1-1; perhaps TRBD1 as D (5 bases). CDR3 length: 16 residues. The V gene's germline CDR1 is KGHSH and CDR2 LQKENI. Trimming stripped 0 bases from V and 1 base from J, with 12 bases between. CDR3 protein: CASSPPGGRTNTEAFF. The CDR3 DNA reads TGTGCCAGCTCACCACCGGGGGGACGGACGAACACTGAAGCTTTCTTT.

In its sample, this clonotype was seen many times. The chain combines TRBV5-1 with TRBJ1-1, with a weak D call TRBD1 (5 bases). V was trimmed by 0 bases and J by 5 bases, leaving 14 bases between them. This CDR3 spans 15 amino acids. Germline V gives CDR1 SGHRS, CDR2 YFSETQ. The CDR3 spells CASSLGLGVGTEAFF. The CDR3, as DNA: TGCGCCAGCAGCTTGGGGCTAGGGGTTGGGACTGAAGCTTTCTTT. Filled out from reference TRBV5-1 and TRBJ1-1, the complete variable domain reads KAGVTQTPRYLIKTRGQQVTLSCSPISGHRSVSWYQQTPGQGLQFLFEYFSETQRNKGNFPGRFSGRQFSNSRSEMNVSTLELGDSALYLCASSLGLGVGTEAFFGQGTRLTVV.

This clonotype was seen many times. This chain uses TRBV5-1 with TRBJ2-2, with D possibly called TRBD1 or TRBD2 (5 bases each). Trimming took 4 bases from V and 0 from J, leaving 19 bases between them. This CDR3 comprises 18 residues. Germline CDR1 is SGHRS and CDR2 is YFSETQ. The CDR3 spells CASSVGRTGRTNTGELFF. CDR3 DNA: TGCGCCAGCAGCGTGGGTAGGACGGGACGGACGAACACCGGGGAGCTGTTTTTT.

This clonotype has more than one count but fewer than ten. The chain couples TRBV6-5 to TRBJ1-1, with unresolved D. The CDR3 covers 16 residues. Trimming removed 3 bases from V and 1 base from J, with 15 bases in between. CDR1 MNHEY and CDR2 SVGAGI come from the germline V gene. CDR3 coding DNA: TGTGCCAGCAGTTATTTGGGAACTCACAAGAACACTGAAGCTTTCTTT. Translation: CASSYLGTHKNTEAFF.

At least ten counts were recorded for this clonotype. V is TRBV7-9 and J is TRBJ2-1, with D maybe TRBD2 (6 bases). With 0 bases removed from V and 2 bases from J, the gap between germline ends came to 11 bases. Per the germline V gene, CDR1 is SEHNR and CDR2 is FQNEAQ (reference sequence). This CDR3 has 16 amino acids. This CDR3 is CASSLALGEAYNEQFF. Written as DNA, the CDR3 is TGTGCCAGCAGCTTAGCGCTGGGGGAGGCCTACAATGAGCAGTTCTTC.

This clonotype has only a few counts. V is TRBV27 and J is TRBJ2-5, with TRBD2 matching 7 bases. V was pared by 3 bases and J by 4 bases, with 2 bases of the junction left unmatched. Germline lookup yields CDR1 MNHEY and CDR2 SMNVEV (reference sequence). The CDR3 spans 13 residues. CDR3 nucleotide sequence: TGTGCCAGCAGTTTCGTAGCGGGAGAGACCCAGTACTTC. Protein: CASSFVAGETQYF.

This chain connects TRBV6-4 to TRBJ2-3, with TRBD2 matching over 7 bases. Per germline, CDR1 MRHNA and CDR2 SNTAGT. V lost 4 bases to trimming and J lost 5 bases; unmatched junction nucleotides: 6. There are 14 residues in the CDR3. CDR3 region: CASSGSSGVDTQYF. For the CDR3, the DNA is TGTGCCAGCAGTGGCTCTAGCGGTGTAGATACGCAGTATTTT.

This clonotype was counted many times. This chain links TRBV6-8 with TRBJ2-7; no firm D call. The CDR3 consists of 12 residues. Trimming left V 4 bases short and J 0 bases short, with 4 bases between. CDR1 and CDR2 from the germline V gene are MNHGY and SAAAGT. As DNA, the CDR3 is TGTGCCAGCAGTTGCAGCTCCTACGAGCAGTACTTC. Amino acid sequence: CASSCSSYEQYF.

This clonotype was found a few times. The gene calls are TRBV20-1 and TRBJ2-1, with D unclear. Trimming shortened V by 6 bases and J by 3 bases, and 9 bases separated the two germline ends. Per the germline V gene, CDR1 is DFQATT and CDR2 is SNEGSKA (reference sequence). The CDR3 loop spans 12 amino acids. This CDR3 is CSAFRGYNEQFF. CDR3 bases: TGCAGTGCCTTTAGAGGCTACAATGAGCAGTTCTTC.

This clonotype has at least ten counts. The chain uses TRBV7-9 and TRBJ2-1, with D perhaps TRBD2 (6 bases). CDR1 and CDR2 (germline): SEHNR, FQNEAQ (reference sequence). Deletions cut 3 bases from V and 7 bases from J, with 16 bases between. The CDR3 covers 15 residues. The CDR3 region has the DNA TGTGCCAGCAGCTTTCGGGAGATCGTTAGGAATGAGCAGTTCTTC. Its translation: CASSFREIVRNEQFF.

J is TRBJ2-4 and V is TRBV7-2; 8 bases map to TRBD1. Germline V CDR1 and CDR2: SGHTA, FQGNSA. This CDR3 is built from 15 residues. The J segment lost 2 bases and the V segment lost 5 bases, leaving 5 bases of the junction unmatched. DNA for the CDR3: TGTGCCAGCAGCCCGTGGACAGGGACCAAAAACATTCAGTACTTC. This translates into CASSPWTGTKNIQYF.

V is TRBV5-8 and J is TRBJ2-1; the D gene is possibly TRBD2 (6 bases). Germline V gene data show CDR1 as SGHTS and CDR2 as YDEGEE. CDR3 length: 15 amino acids. The V end was cut by 6 bases, the J end by 4 bases, with 17 bases between. The CDR3 protein is CASNWGGAQYNEQFF. Here the CDR3 DNA reads TGTGCCAGCAACTGGGGCGGGGCGCAATACAATGAGCAGTTCTTC.

This clonotype has more than one count but fewer than ten. The chain employs TRBV24-1 and TRBJ2-1, with 8 positions matching TRBD1. CDR3 length: 14 residues. V shed 4 bases and J 7 bases; nucleotides not matched to a gene: 5. The germline CDR1 and CDR2 sequences are KGHDR and SFDVKD. CDR3 amino acids: CATSDPGGSNEQFF. The CDR3 DNA is TGTGCCACCAGTGACCCAGGGGGCTCTAATGAGCAGTTCTTC.

This clonotype was counted ten times or more. The genes are TRBV27 and TRBJ1-6; D ambiguous. The CDR3 runs to 14 residues. Trimming stripped 6 bases from V and 6 bases from J, with 12 bases between. Looked up from germline, CDR1 is MNHEY and CDR2 is SMNVEV (reference sequence). The CDR3: CASRPGQSNSPLHF. CDR3 in DNA: TGTGCCAGCAGACCCGGCCAGAGTAATTCACCCCTCCACTTT.